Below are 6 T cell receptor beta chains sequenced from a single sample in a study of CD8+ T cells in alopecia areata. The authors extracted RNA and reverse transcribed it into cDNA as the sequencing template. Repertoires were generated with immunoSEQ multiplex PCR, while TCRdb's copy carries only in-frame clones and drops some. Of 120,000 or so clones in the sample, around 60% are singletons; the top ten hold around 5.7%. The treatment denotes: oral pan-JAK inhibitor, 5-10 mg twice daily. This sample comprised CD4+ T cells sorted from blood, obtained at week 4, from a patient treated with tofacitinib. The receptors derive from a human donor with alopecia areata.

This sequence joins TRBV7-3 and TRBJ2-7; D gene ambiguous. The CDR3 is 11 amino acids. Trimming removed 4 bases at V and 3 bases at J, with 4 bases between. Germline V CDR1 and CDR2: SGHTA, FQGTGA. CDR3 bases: TGTGCCAGCAGCTCTTACTACGAGCAGTACTTC. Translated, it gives CASSSYYEQYF.

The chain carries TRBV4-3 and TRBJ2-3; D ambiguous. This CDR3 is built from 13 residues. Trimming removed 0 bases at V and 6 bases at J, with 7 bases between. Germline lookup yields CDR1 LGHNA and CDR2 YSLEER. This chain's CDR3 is CASSQEIPDTQYF. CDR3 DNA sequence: TGCGCCAGCAGCCAAGAGATCCCGGATACGCAGTATTTT.

CDR3 region: CASSLDRGWWNNEQFF. The CDR3 coding sequence is TGTGCCAGCAGCTTAGACCGGGGTTGGTGGAACAATGAGCAGTTCTTC. This chain links TRBV7-9 with TRBJ2-1; a possible D gene is TRBD2 (5 bases). The CDR3 sequence is 16 residues long. Germline lookup yields CDR1 SEHNR and CDR2 FQNEAQ (reference sequence). The germline V and J ends were trimmed by 1 base and 5 bases, with 15 bases remaining between them.

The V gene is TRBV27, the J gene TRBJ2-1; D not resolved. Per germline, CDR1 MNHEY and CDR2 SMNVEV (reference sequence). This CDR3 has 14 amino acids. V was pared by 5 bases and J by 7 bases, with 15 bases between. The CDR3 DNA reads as TGTGCCAGCAGTCCATACCCCGTGGCAAATGAGCAGTTCTTC. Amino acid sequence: CASSPYPVANEQFF.

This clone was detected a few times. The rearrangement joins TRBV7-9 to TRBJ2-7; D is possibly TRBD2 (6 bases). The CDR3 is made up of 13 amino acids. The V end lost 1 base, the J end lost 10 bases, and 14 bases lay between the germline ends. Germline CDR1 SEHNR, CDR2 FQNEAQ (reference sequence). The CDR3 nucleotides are TGTGCCAGCAGCTTAGGGGAAAGCGGGCGACAGTACTTC. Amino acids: CASSLGESGRQYF. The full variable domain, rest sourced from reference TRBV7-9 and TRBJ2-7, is DTGVSQNPRHKITKRGQNVTFRCDPISEHNRLYWYRQTLGQGPEFLTYFQNEAQLEKSRLLSDRFSAERPKGSFSTLEIQRTEQGDSAMYLCASSLGESGRQYFGPGTRLTVT.

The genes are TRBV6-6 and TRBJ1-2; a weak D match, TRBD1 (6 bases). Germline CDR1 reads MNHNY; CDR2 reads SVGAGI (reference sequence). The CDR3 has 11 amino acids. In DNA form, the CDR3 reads TGTGCGACGCTGGGTGGGGGCGGCTACACCTTC. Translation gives CATLGGGGYTF.